Presented here are 13 T cell receptor beta chains from one specimen sequenced in a study of cytomegalovirus exposure and HLA in healthy donors. The PCR ran on 60 Vbeta and 13 Jbeta primers. Sequencing used immunoSEQ multiplex PCR; TCRdb keeps in-frame clones, though not all of them. The data show 93,000 or so clones, 75% to 85% seen once. The specimen was PBMCs. These receptors all stem from a woman under 30 in good health and CMV-seropositive.

The chain has TRBV4-1 and TRBJ2-5; weak D call: TRBD1 (5 bases). Trimming removed 1 base at V and 6 bases at J, with 12 bases between. From germline, CDR1 is MGHRA and CDR2 YSYEKL. This CDR3 is built from 14 residues. CDR3 sequence: CASSQVRGPKTQYF. The CDR3 nucleotides are TGCGCCAGCAGCCAAGTAAGGGGCCCCAAGACCCAGTACTTC.

The gene calls are TRBV4-1 and TRBJ1-1; D perhaps matches TRBD1 (6 bases). Germline CDR1 and CDR2: MGHRA and YSYEKL. The CDR3 spans 15 residues. Trimming left V 5 bases short and J 0 bases short, with 13 bases between. CDR3 in amino acids: CASSYRESMNTEAFF. In DNA form, the CDR3 reads TGCGCCAGCAGCTACAGGGAGAGCATGAACACTGAAGCTTTCTTT.

J is TRBJ1-1 and V is TRBV5-1; TRBD1 aligns across 7 bases. The germline V gene has CDR1 SGHRS and CDR2 YFSETQ. CDR3 length: 12 amino acids. V shed 5 bases, J shed 6 bases, and the junction held 4 bases outside the gene matches. CDR3 residues: CASRIGTAEAFF. The CDR3 DNA is TGCGCCAGCAGAATCGGGACAGCTGAAGCTTTCTTT.

Concerning this clone itself: The junction does not match germline at one end; this may be a read error. This chain links TRBV7-9 with TRBJ1-4; no firm D call. The CDR3 is 12 amino acids. Germline CDR1 and CDR2: SEHNR and FQNEAQ (reference sequence). As DNA, the CDR3 is TGTGCCAGCAGCCTCCGGGGTGAAGAACTAAATTTT. As protein: CASSLRGEELNF.

The chain couples TRBV6-5 to TRBJ1-6; no clear D. V was trimmed by 2 bases and J by 14 bases, leaving 13 bases between them. Germline V CDR1 and CDR2: MNHEY, SVGAGI. This CDR3 region has 13 residues. For the CDR3, the DNA is TGTGCCAGCAGTTACCACACCGCCAGTACCCTCCACTTT. Its translation: CASSYHTASTLHF.

The rearrangement uses TRBV27 and TRBJ2-7; D uncertain. Trimming removed 3 bases at V and 2 bases at J, with 11 bases between. This CDR3 has 14 residues. Germline V CDR1 and CDR2: MNHEY, SMNVEV (reference sequence). CDR3 sequence (DNA): TGTGCCAGCAGTTTGGTCGGCGGAGCCTACGAGCAGTACTTC. Translated: CASSLVGGAYEQYF.

By share, this clone counts as medium-sized. CDR3 coding DNA: TGTGCCAGCAGTTCAAGACAGGGCCAAACTATGAACACTGAAGCTTTCTTT. It specifies CASSSRQGQTMNTEAFF. The rearrangement joins TRBV2 to TRBJ1-1; 7 nucleotides line up with TRBD1. The V gene's germline CDR1 is SNHLY and CDR2 FYNNEI. This CDR3 contains 17 residues. The junction had 12 bases not matched to a gene; V was cut back by 5 bases and J by 0 bases.

This chain uses TRBV5-1 with TRBJ2-7; 10 nucleotides align to TRBD2. The CDR3 extends over 14 amino acids. CDR1 and CDR2 (germline): SGHRS, YFSETQ. V was pared by 6 bases and J by 7 bases, with 10 bases of the junction left unmatched. DNA for the CDR3: TGCGCCAGCAACCGCGGGGGACTAGCGAGGGAGCAGTACTTC. Its translation is CASNRGGLAREQYF.

The chain recombines TRBV7-2 with TRBJ1-5; 7 bases align to TRBD1. V shed 6 bases, J shed 0 bases, and the junction held 8 bases outside the gene matches. Germline assignment: CDR1 SGHTA and CDR2 FQGNSA. The CDR3 covers 16 residues. CDR3 in amino acids: CASRPGGSYSNQPQHF. CDR3 DNA sequence: TGTGCCAGCAGACCAGGGGGGAGCTATAGCAATCAGCCCCAGCATTTT.

The rearrangement joins TRBV19 to TRBJ2-7; 7 bases agree with TRBD1. This CDR3 comprises 15 residues. V trimming: 0 bases; J trimming: 1 base; junction bases outside the gene matches: 3. Germline values: CDR1 LNHDA, CDR2 SQIVND (reference sequence). CDR3 loop: CASSIDLGQSYEQYF. DNA for the CDR3: TGTGCCAGTAGTATAGATCTGGGACAGTCCTACGAGCAGTACTTC.

This clone was observed a few times. The V call is TRBV6-5, the J call TRBJ2-3, with 8 bases fitting TRBD1. This CDR3 has 16 residues. Trimming at V came to 0 bases and at J to 2 bases, leaving 4 bases not matched to a gene. CDR1 MNHEY and CDR2 SVGAGI come from the germline V gene. The CDR3: CASSYSTGADTDTQYF. The CDR3, as DNA: TGTGCCAGCAGTTACTCGACAGGGGCTGACACAGATACGCAGTATTTT.

The chain is built from TRBV19 and TRBJ2-2, with 11 bases identical to TRBD2. The CDR3 loop spans 17 amino acids. The germline CDR1 and CDR2 sequences are LNHDA and SQIVND (reference sequence). V lost 2 bases and J lost 1; bases outside the gene matches: 3. CDR3 nucleotides: TGTGCCAGTAGTATACTAGCGGGGGGAGAGAACACCGGGGAGCTGTTTTTT. Amino acids: CASSILAGGENTGELFF.

This chain links TRBV27 with TRBJ1-6, with D possibly TRBD1 on 5 matching bases. The V end lost 3 bases, the J end lost 8 bases, and 8 bases lay between the germline ends. Germline-derived CDR1 and CDR2 are MNHEY and SMNVEV (reference sequence). CDR3 length: 13 amino acids. This CDR3 is CASSFGGDSPLHF. CDR3 DNA sequence: TGTGCCAGCAGTTTCGGGGGGGATTCACCCCTCCACTTT.